A single T cell receptor beta chain is shown here with its context. Germline V CDR1 and CDR2: ENHRY, SYGVKD. The CDR3 is 17 residues long. With 8 bases removed from V and 2 bases from J, the gap between germline ends came to 25 bases. Per the authors' pipeline: Amplifying reference gene primers gave estimates of nucleated cell counts. Only in-frame clones appear in the TCRdb table, and some are missing; sequencing was by immunoSEQ multiplex PCR. D and trimming were read from the DNA, whereas the V and J calls and clone size are those reported in that table. The sample records 45,000 to 65,000 clones, 75% to 95% being singletons. The data belong to a study of blood T cell repertoires in COVID-19. Study summary: Spain, Italy and the United States supplied samples that represented acute and convalescent COVID-19. Sample material is recorded as cDNA or gDNA derived from T cells, B-cell-depleted T cells, or PBMCs.

This sequence was found in a human donor in a cohort sampled during active COVID-19. Sequenced: peripheral blood. V is TRBV10-3 and J is TRBJ2-7; tentative D call: TRBD1 (7 bases). CDR3 residues: CAISGASGTEVPYEQYF. In DNA, the CDR3 is TGTGCCATCTCGGGGGCCTCCGGGACAGAAGTCCCCTACGAGCAGTACTTC.